A selection of T cell receptor beta chains follows, all from one sample in a study of vaccination effects on CD4 cells after COVID-19. The method was immunoSEQ multiplex PCR; TCRdb's version includes in-frame clones alone and lacks a portion of them. The sample has under 80,000 clones, under 85% seen once; the top ten hold less than 5.5%. These receptors have no identified antigens. The sample consisted of CD4+ T cells from PBMCs cultured with HIV peptides, taken before COVID-19 vaccination. These receptors came from a human donor who had a prior SARS-CoV-2 infection. CDR3s include the opening cysteine and the closing phenylalanine or tryptophan. Fields, in order: D gene, J gene, clone size, V gene, CDR3 DNA, CDR3 protein. The D gene is left open where the match is weak. The listing skips clone size in some rows; elsewhere it reads once, few, many or a size class.

NA TRBJ1-4 once TRBV5-4 TGTGCCAGCAGCTCGCCCCGGGAAAAACTGTTTTTT CASSSPREKLFF
TRBD1 TRBJ1-5 NA TRBV4-1 TGCGCCAGCAGCCCAGGGACAGGGGTTTGGCAGCCCCAGCATTTT CASSPGTGVWQPQHF
NA TRBJ2-5 NA TRBV6-1 TGTGCCAGCAGTGGAGGCGGGGCTTGGTACCAAGAGACCCAGTACTTC CASSGGGAWYQETQYF
TRBD1 TRBJ2-5 NA TRBV12-3/TRBV12-4 TGTGCCAGCAGTTGGACAGGGGAAGAGACCCAGTACTTC CASSWTGEETQYF
TRBD2 TRBJ2-2 NA TRBV4-2 TGTGCCGCGGGGCGGCCTAGCGGGAGGAACACCGGGGAGCTGTTTTTT CAAGRPSGRNTGELFF
TRBD2 TRBJ2-1 NA TRBV7-2 TGTGCCAGCAGCTTAGTGAGGGGGGTAGGTAGCGGGAGGTGGAATGAGCAGTTCTTC CASSLVRGVGSGRWNEQFF
TRBD1 TRBJ1-2 NA TRBV27 TGTGCCAGCAGTCCATGGGACAGGGCCGAGTATGGCTACACCTTC CASSPWDRAEYGYTF
TRBD1 TRBJ1-3 once TRBV10-3 TGTGCCATCAGAGCGACAGGGATTGGAAACACCATATATTTT CAIRATGIGNTIYF
NA TRBJ1-5 NA TRBV18 TGTGCCAGCTCACCTGGGACGCGGGATCAGCCCCAGCATTTT CASSPGTRDQPQHF
NA TRBJ2-1 NA TRBV1 TGCACCAGCAGCCAAGGACTGGGAAGGGGGCAGTTCTTC CTSSQGLGRGQFF
NA TRBJ2-7 NA TRBV14 TGTGCCAGCAGCCAAGATTGGGTGTCGGGCGAGCAGTACTTC CASSQDWVSGEQYF
NA TRBJ1-1 NA TRBV12-3/TRBV12-4 TGTGCCAGCAGTTTAGCCTCGACAGAAAAAGCTTTCTTT CASSLASTEKAFF
NA TRBJ2-7 NA TRBV24-1 TGTGCCACCAGTGATCCCGGGACACCGAACGAGCAGTACTTC CATSDPGTPNEQYF
NA TRBJ2-3 NA TRBV19 TGTGCCAGTAGTAAGGGACTCGGGAGTAGCACAGATACGCAGTATTTT CASSKGLGSSTDTQYF
NA TRBJ2-3 NA TRBV19 TGTGCCAGTAGTATCGGCGGGGATACGCAGTATTTT CASSIGGDTQYF
NA TRBJ1-4 few TRBV4-2 TGTGCCAGCAGCCAAAGTGCGGGAATTGCAACTAATGAAAAACTGTTTTTT CASSQSAGIATNEKLFF
TRBD1 TRBJ2-7 NA TRBV14 TGTGCCAGCAGCCATCCAACCCCGGGACAGGGGCTAATCTACGAGCAGTACTTC CASSHPTPGQGLIYEQYF
TRBD1 TRBJ2-1 NA TRBV6-5 TGTGCCAGCAGCGGGACAGCGGTCTCCTACAATGAGCAGTTCTTC CASSGTAVSYNEQFF
NA TRBJ2-7 few TRBV10-2 TGCGCCAGCAGGGACTTTTCCTCCTACGAGCAGTACTTC CASRDFSSYEQYF
NA TRBJ2-1 NA TRBV20-1 TGCAGTGCTAGAAAGGACAGCAAGCAGTTCTTC CSARKDSKQFF
NA TRBJ2-7 NA TRBV19 TGTGCCAGTAGTATCCGGGACAACTACGAGCAGTACTTC CASSIRDNYEQYF
NA TRBJ1-1 NA TRBV6-5 TGTGCCAGCAGCACGGGGAGGGGAAGGGACACTGAAGCTTTCTTT CASSTGRGRDTEAFF
TRBD2 TRBJ2-1 NA TRBV7-2 TGTGCCAGCAGCCCTAGAGGGGAGCGGGACGCGATCTTC CASSPRGERDAIF
NA TRBJ1-6 NA TRBV7-8 TGTGCCAGCAGCTTATTGGCAGGGGTCTCACCCCTCCACTTT CASSLLAGVSPLHF
TRBD2 TRBJ2-5 NA TRBV19 TGTGCCAGTAGTATAGTCGGGACTAGCGGGGGGGGGCAAGAGACCCAGTACTTC CASSIVGTSGGGQETQYF
NA TRBJ1-1 NA TRBV5-1 TGCGCCAGCAGCTCAATTCTGGGTCCGAACACTGAAGCTTTCTTT CASSSILGPNTEAFF
NA TRBJ1-2 NA TRBV7-3 TGTGCCAGCAGCTTAACTCGTCAGGGAGGGGGCTACACCTTC CASSLTRQGGGYTF
TRBD1 TRBJ1-1 NA TRBV5-1 TGCGCCAGCAGACCCAGTCCAGGGGGAGCCACTGAAGCTTTCTTT CASRPSPGGATEAFF
TRBD1 TRBJ2-1 NA TRBV6-1 TGTGCCAGCAGTGATTACAGGGGAAATGGTGCGTTCTTC CASSDYRGNGAFF
TRBD1 TRBJ2-7 NA TRBV23-1 TGCGCCAGCAGTCAATCTCCAGGGGGCGGCCCACCCCACTACGAGCAGTACTTC CASSQSPGGGPPHYEQYF
NA TRBJ1-1 NA TRBV5-5 TGTGCCAGCAGCTTCGGAGGCACCAGTGCTGAAGCTTTCTTT CASSFGGTSAEAFF
NA TRBJ2-3 once TRBV11-3 TGTGCCAGCAGCTTGGGAAAGTCCTGGCCGGATACGCAGTATTTT CASSLGKSWPDTQYF
NA TRBJ2-2 once TRBV9 TGTGCCAGCAGCGTAGGTGTTGGAGGGGGCGGCACCGGGGAGCTGTTTTTT CASSVGVGGGGTGELFF
NA TRBJ1-1 NA TRBV2 TGTGCCAGCAGCCCCGAAATGAACACTGAAGCTTTCTTT CASSPEMNTEAFF
TRBD2 TRBJ2-7 NA TRBV11-3 TGTGCCAGCAGACCCTCTCGGGGAGGGCAGGCTTCCGAGCAGTACTTC CASRPSRGGQASEQYF
TRBD2 TRBJ2-1 few TRBV24-1 TGTGCCACCAGTCTTGCGGGAGGCATTGAGCAGTTCTTC CATSLAGGIEQFF
NA TRBJ2-6 NA TRBV7-8 TGTGCCAGCAGCTTAGGGGGGGCTAATGGGGCCAACGTCCTGACTTTC CASSLGGANGANVLTF
NA TRBJ1-4 NA TRBV2 TGTGCCAGCAGTCTTAACAGCCCTAATGAAAAACTGTTTTTT CASSLNSPNEKLFF
NA TRBJ2-5 NA TRBV5-1 TGCGCCAGCAGCAAACGGACTACACAAGAGACCCAGTACTTC CASSKRTTQETQYF
NA TRBJ1-1 NA TRBV10-3 TGTGCCATCAGTGAGCAGGGGAACACTGAAGCTTTCTTT CAISEQGNTEAFF
NA TRBJ2-5 NA TRBV5-1 TGCGCCAGCAGCTTGCCAACAGGGACCCCAGAGACCCAGTACTTC CASSLPTGTPETQYF
NA TRBJ1-3 NA TRBV7-9 TGTGCCAGCAACTGGGAAAACACCATATATTTT CASNWENTIYF
TRBD1 TRBJ2-2 many TRBV18 TGTGCCAGCTCACGCCCGGGACAGGGGGCCACCGGGGAGCTGTTTTTT CASSRPGQGATGELFF
NA TRBJ1-6 NA TRBV3-1/TRBV3-2 TGTGCCAGCAGCCCGGACAGACAGAATTCACCCCTCCACTTT CASSPDRQNSPLHF
NA TRBJ1-2 NA TRBV19 TGTGCCAGTAGTTTGGGACCGAAGACGATTGGATATGGCTACACCTTC CASSLGPKTIGYGYTF
NA TRBJ2-2 NA TRBV6-6 TGTGCCAGCAGTCTAACAGCCGGGACCTTAGTGAACACCGGGGAGCTGTTTTTT CASSLTAGTLVNTGELFF
NA TRBJ2-4 NA TRBV30 TGTGCCTTACTTCAGATACCTGAAGCCAAAAACATTCAGTACTTC CALLQIPEAKNIQYF
NA TRBJ1-1 NA TRBV6-1 TGTGCCAGCAGTGAAGACTACACTGAAGCTTTCTTT CASSEDYTEAFF
NA TRBJ2-5 NA TRBV2 TGTGCCAGCAGGAGGGACCAAGAGACCCAGTACTTC CASRRDQETQYF
TRBD1 TRBJ2-1 NA TRBV5-4 TGTGCCAGCAGCGTAGGACAGGTCTACAATGAGCAGTTCTTC CASSVGQVYNEQFF
NA TRBJ2-6 NA TRBV5-6 TGTGCCAGCAGCTTAGAACAGCACTCTGGGGCCAACGTCCTGACTTTC CASSLEQHSGANVLTF
TRBD2 TRBJ2-3 NA TRBV13 TGTGCCAACTGGACTAGCGGGAGGGAAAAGCACACAGATACGCAGTATTTT CANWTSGREKHTDTQYF
NA TRBJ2-7 NA TRBV5-1 TGCGCCAGCAGCTTAACAAACAGGGTTGGGTCCTACGAGCAGTACTTC CASSLTNRVGSYEQYF
TRBD2 TRBJ2-5 NA TRBV20-1 TGCAGTGCTAGTCGGGGGGGGGTGCGTGAGACCCAGTACTTC CSASRGGVRETQYF
NA TRBJ1-2 NA TRBV7-9 TGTGCCAGCAGCTTAGCGCAGGGTGGAAACTATGGCTACACCTTC CASSLAQGGNYGYTF
NA TRBJ2-5 NA TRBV6-5 TGTGCCAGCAGTTACTCTTGGGGGGTGGTGGAGACCCAGTACTTC CASSYSWGVVETQYF
TRBD1 TRBJ1-5 NA TRBV28 TGTGCCAGCAGTCCGTCTCCGTTGGACAGGCTCCTTCGAGGCAATCAGCCCCAGCATTTT CASSPSPLDRLLRGNQPQHF